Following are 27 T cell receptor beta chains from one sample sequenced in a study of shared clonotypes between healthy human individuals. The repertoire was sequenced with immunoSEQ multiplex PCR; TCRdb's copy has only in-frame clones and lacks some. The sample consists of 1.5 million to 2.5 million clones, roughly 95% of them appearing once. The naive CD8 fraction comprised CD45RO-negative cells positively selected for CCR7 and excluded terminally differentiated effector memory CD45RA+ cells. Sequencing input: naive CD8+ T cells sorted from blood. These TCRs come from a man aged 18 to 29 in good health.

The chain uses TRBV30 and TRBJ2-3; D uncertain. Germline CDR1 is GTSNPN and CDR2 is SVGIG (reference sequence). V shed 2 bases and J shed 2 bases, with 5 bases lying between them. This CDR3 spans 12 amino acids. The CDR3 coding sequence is TGTGCCTGGAGTCCACCCACAGATACGCAGTATTTT. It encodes CAWSPPTDTQYF.

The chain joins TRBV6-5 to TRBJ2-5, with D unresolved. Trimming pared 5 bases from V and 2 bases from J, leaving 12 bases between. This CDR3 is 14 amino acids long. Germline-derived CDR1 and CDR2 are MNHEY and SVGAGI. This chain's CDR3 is CASSTPDGQETQYF. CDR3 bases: TGTGCCAGCAGTACCCCGGACGGGCAAGAGACCCAGTACTTC.

The DNA of the CDR3 is TGTGCCAGCAGTTACGGGGAGGGGAACACCGGGGAGCTGTTTTTT. It translates to CASSYGEGNTGELFF. This chain connects TRBV6-5 to TRBJ2-2; 7 nucleotides align to TRBD2. V gave up 2 bases and J gave up 1 base; unmatched junction bases: 1. This CDR3 contains 15 residues. Looked up from germline, CDR1 is MNHEY and CDR2 is SVGAGI.

The CDR3 DNA reads as TGTGCCAGCAGTTTTGGACAGGGGTTCAACCAGCAGTACTTC. Translation: CASSFGQGFNQQYF. V gene TRBV27 combines with J gene TRBJ2-7, with TRBD1 matching over 9 bases. The CDR3 is 14 residues long. V was clipped by 3 bases and J by 8 bases; unmatched bases: 8. The germline gives CDR1 MNHEY, CDR2 SMNVEV (reference sequence).

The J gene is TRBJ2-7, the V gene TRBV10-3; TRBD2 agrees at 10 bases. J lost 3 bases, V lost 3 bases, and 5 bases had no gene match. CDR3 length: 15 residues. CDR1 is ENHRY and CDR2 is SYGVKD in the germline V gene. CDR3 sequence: CAISDPSGRVYEQYF. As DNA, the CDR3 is TGTGCCATCAGTGATCCTAGCGGGAGAGTCTACGAGCAGTACTTC.

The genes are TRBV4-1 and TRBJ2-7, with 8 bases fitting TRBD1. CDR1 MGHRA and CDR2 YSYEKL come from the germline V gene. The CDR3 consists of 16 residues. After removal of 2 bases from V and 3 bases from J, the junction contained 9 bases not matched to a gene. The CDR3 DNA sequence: TGCGCCAGCAGCCAAAGAGCAGGGGGCCTCTACTACGAGCAGTACTTC. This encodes CASSQRAGGLYYEQYF.

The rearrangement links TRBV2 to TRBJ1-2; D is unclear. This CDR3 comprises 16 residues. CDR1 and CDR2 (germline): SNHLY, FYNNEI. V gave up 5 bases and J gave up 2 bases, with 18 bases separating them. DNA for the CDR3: TGTGCCAGCAGTTCGTGGATGCAGGATTTCAACTATGGCTACACCTTC. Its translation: CASSSWMQDFNYGYTF.

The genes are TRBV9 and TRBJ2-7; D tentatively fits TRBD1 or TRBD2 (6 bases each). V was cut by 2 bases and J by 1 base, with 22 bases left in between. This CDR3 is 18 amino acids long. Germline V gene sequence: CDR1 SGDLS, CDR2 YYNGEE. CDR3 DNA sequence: TGTGCCAGCAGCGTTAAAGGCTTTTCGGGGGCCCCTTCCTACGAGCAGTACTTC. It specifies CASSVKGFSGAPSYEQYF.

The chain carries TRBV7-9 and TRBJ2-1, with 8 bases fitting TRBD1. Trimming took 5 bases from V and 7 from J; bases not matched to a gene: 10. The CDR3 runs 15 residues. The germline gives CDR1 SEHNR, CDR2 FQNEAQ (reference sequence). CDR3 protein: CASSIVQGVRNEQFF. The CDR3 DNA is TGTGCCAGCAGCATAGTACAGGGGGTTCGGAATGAGCAGTTCTTC.

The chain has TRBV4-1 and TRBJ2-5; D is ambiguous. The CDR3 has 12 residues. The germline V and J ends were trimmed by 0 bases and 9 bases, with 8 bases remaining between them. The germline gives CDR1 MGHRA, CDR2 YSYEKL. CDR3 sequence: CASSQDLVAQYF. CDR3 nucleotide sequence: TGCGCCAGCAGCCAAGATTTGGTGGCCCAGTACTTC.

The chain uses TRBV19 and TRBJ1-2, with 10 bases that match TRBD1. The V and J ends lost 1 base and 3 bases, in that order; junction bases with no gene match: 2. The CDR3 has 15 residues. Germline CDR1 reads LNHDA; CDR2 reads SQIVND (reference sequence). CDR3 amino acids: CASSIVGTGDYGYTF. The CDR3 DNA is TGTGCCAGTAGTATAGTCGGGACAGGGGACTATGGCTACACCTTC.

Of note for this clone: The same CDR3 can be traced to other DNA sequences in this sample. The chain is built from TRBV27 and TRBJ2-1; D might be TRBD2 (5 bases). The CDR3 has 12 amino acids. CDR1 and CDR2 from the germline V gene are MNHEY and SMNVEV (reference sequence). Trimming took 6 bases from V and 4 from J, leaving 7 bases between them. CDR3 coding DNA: TGTGCCAGCAGCGGACTTTACAATGAGCAGTTCTTC. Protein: CASSGLYNEQFF.

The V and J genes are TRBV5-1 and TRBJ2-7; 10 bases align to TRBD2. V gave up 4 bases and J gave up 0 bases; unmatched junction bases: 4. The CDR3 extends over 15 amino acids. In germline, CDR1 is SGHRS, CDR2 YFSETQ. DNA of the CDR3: TGCGCCAGCAGCGGGGGACTAGCGAGCTCCTACGAGCAGTACTTC. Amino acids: CASSGGLASSYEQYF.

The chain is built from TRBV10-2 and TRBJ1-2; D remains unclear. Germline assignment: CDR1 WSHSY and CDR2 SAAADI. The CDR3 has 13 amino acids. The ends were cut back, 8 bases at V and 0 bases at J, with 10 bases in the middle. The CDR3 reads CASAESANYGYTF. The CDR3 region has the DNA TGCGCCAGCGCGGAAAGCGCTAACTATGGCTACACCTTC.

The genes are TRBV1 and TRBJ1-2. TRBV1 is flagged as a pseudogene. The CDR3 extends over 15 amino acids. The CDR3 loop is CTSSQDREEHYGYTF. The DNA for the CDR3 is TGCACCAGCAGCCAAGACAGGGAGGAGCACTATGGCTACACCTTC.

The CDR3 here is CASSASASEAFF. In DNA form, the CDR3 reads TGTGCCAGCAGCGCCTCCGCGTCGGAAGCTTTCTTT. V gene TRBV11-2 combines with J gene TRBJ1-1, with D hard to call. CDR1 is SGHAT and CDR2 is FQNNGV in the germline V gene. The CDR3 loop spans 12 amino acids. Trimming removed 5 bases from V and 8 bases from J, with 12 bases in between.

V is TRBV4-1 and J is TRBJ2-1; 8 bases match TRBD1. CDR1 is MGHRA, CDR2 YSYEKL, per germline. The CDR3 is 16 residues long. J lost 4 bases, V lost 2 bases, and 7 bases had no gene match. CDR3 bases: TGCGCCAGCAGCCAAACGCAGGGGGCTTCATACAATGAGCAGTTCTTC. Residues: CASSQTQGASYNEQFF.

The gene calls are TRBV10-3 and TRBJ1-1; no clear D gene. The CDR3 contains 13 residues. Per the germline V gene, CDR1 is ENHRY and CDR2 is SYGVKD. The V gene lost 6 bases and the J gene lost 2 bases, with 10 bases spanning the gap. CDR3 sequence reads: CAIRGGTNTEAFF. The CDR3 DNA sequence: TGTGCCATCAGGGGTGGTACTAACACTGAAGCTTTCTTT.

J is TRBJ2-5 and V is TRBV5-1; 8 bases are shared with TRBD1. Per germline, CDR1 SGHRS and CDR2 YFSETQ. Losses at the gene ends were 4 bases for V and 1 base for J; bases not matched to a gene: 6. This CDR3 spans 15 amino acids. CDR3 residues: CASSPRDRSQETQYF. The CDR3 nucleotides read TGCGCCAGCAGCCCGAGGGACAGGAGCCAAGAGACCCAGTACTTC.

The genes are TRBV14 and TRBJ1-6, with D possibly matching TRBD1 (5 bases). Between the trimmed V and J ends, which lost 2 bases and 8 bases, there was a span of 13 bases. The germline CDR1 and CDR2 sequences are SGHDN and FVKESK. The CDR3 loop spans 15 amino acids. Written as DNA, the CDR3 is TGTGCCAGCAGCCAACAGGGACGGGGTGATTCACCCCTCCACTTT. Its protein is CASSQQGRGDSPLHF.

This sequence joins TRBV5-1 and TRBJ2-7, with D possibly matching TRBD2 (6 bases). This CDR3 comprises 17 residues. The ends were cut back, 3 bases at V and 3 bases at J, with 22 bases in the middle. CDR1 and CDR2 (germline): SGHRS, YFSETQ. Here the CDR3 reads CASSYTGLKGLDYEQYF. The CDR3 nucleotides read TGCGCCAGCAGCTATACGGGACTGAAGGGTTTGGACTACGAGCAGTACTTC. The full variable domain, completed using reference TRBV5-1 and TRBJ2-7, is KAGVTQTPRYLIKTRGQQVTLSCSPISGHRSVSWYQQTPGQGLQFLFEYFSETQRNKGNFPGRFSGRQFSNSRSEMNVSTLELGDSALYLCASSYTGLKGLDYEQYFGPGTRLTVT.

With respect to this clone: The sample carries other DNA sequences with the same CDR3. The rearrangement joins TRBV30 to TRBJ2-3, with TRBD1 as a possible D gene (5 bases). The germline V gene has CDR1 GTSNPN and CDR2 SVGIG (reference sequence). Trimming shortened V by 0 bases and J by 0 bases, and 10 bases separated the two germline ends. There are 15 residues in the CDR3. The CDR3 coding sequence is TGTGCCTGGAGTGTAGGGGCAGCAAGCACAGATACGCAGTATTTT. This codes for CAWSVGAASTDTQYF.

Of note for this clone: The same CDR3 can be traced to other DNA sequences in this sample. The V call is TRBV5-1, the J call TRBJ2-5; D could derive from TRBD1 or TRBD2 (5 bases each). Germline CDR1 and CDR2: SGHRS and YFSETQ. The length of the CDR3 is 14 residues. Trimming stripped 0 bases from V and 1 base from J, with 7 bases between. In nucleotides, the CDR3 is TGCGCCAGCAGCTTGGCTGGGACCCAAGAGACCCAGTACTTC. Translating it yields CASSLAGTQETQYF. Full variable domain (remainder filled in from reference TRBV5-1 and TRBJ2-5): KAGVTQTPRYLIKTRGQQVTLSCSPISGHRSVSWYQQTPGQGLQFLFEYFSETQRNKGNFPGRFSGRQFSNSRSEMNVSTLELGDSALYLCASSLAGTQETQYFGPGTRLLVL.

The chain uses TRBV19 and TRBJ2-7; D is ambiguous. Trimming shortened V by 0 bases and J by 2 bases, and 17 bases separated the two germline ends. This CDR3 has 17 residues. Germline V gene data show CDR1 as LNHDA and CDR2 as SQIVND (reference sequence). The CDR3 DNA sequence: TGTGCCAGTAGTATAGATCTTGCCAGTATACAGCCCTACGAGCAGTACTTC. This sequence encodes CASSIDLASIQPYEQYF.

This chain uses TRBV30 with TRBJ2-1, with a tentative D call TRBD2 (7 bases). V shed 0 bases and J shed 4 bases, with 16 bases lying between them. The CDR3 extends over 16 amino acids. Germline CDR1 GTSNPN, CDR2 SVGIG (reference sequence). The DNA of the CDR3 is TGTGCCTGGAGTGTGCGGGGGCGCTCGGTTTACAATGAGCAGTTCTTC. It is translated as CAWSVRGRSVYNEQFF.

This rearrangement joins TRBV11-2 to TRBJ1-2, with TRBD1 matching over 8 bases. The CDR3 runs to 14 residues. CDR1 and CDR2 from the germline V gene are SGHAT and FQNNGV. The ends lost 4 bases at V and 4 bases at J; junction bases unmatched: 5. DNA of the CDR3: TGTGCCAGCAGCTACAGGGGGGCCTCCTATGGCTACACCTTC. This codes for CASSYRGASYGYTF.

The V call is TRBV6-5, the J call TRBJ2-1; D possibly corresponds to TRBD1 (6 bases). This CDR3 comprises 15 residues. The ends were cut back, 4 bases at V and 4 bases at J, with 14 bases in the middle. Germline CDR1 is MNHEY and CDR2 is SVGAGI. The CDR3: CASSSGTNPYNEQFF. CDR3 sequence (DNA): TGTGCCAGCAGTTCGGGGACAAACCCTTACAATGAGCAGTTCTTC.